This passage covers 32 T cell receptor beta chains from one sample sequenced in a study of beta chain features in type 1 diabetes. Study-wide findings and caveats: A moderate, significant TCRB CDR3 shortening appeared in type 1 diabetes across four CD4+ subsets.

TCRB transcripts that were expressed got sequenced, as all of the isolated RNA had been reverse transcribed. Assay used: immunoSEQ multiplex PCR; TCRdb lists only in-frame clones, some missing. The sample records some 22,000 clones, 50% to 60% being singletons. The antigens of these receptors remain unknown. Sequencing was carried out using stem cell memory CD4+ T cells from blood. These receptors were taken from a young man with type 1 diabetes.

The chain joins TRBV28 to TRBJ2-5; a weak D match, TRBD2 (5 bases). In germline, CDR1 is MDHEN, CDR2 SYDVKM. The CDR3 contains 16 residues. Trimming stripped 6 bases from V and 4 bases from J, with 21 bases between. CDR3 region: CASSSSVGSGRETQYF. The CDR3 DNA reads TGTGCCAGCAGCTCGTCGGTGGGTTCGGGGAGAGAGACCCAGTACTTC.

This clone was detected a few times. The V and J genes are TRBV7-2 and TRBJ1-6, with D maybe TRBD1 (5 bases). Germline-derived CDR1 and CDR2 are SGHTA and FQGNSA. The CDR3 loop spans 14 amino acids. Trimming removed 5 bases from V and 9 bases from J, with 14 bases in between. CDR3 nucleotides: TGTGCCAGCAGCCGTGGCCAGGGCTTTTCACCCCTCCACTTT. Residues: CASSRGQGFSPLHF.

The chain links TRBV11-2 to TRBJ1-1; the D gene is possibly TRBD1 (6 bases). The CDR3 covers 15 residues. Trimming shortened V by 3 bases and J by 5 bases, and 16 bases separated the two germline ends. Germline CDR1 is SGHAT and CDR2 is FQNNGV. The CDR3, as DNA: TGTGCCAGCAGCTTGGTAATTGGCCAGGGGACTGAAGCTTTCTTT. Its translation is CASSLVIGQGTEAFF.

This chain links TRBV4-1 with TRBJ2-1; D not resolved. Trimming shortened V by 0 bases and J by 4 bases, and 10 bases separated the two germline ends. Germline-derived CDR1 and CDR2 are MGHRA and YSYEKL. The CDR3 is made up of 15 amino acids. The CDR3 protein is CASSQDAGTYNEQFF. CDR3 nucleotide sequence: TGCGCCAGCAGCCAAGATGCAGGCACGTACAATGAGCAGTTCTTC.

This chain uses TRBV28 with TRBJ1-5; a possible D gene is TRBD1 (6 bases). V lost 8 bases and J 4 bases, leaving 18 bases between the germline ends. In germline, CDR1 is MDHEN, CDR2 SYDVKM. The CDR3 extends over 15 amino acids. CDR3 sequence: CASDRQVFLNQPQHF. DNA for the CDR3: TGTGCCAGCGACAGACAGGTGTTTCTTAATCAGCCCCAGCATTTT.

The V and J genes are TRBV7-2 and TRBJ2-3; 7 bases are a match to TRBD2. The CDR3 covers 14 residues. V lost 5 bases to trimming and J lost 6 bases; unmatched junction nucleotides: 8. Germline V lookup: CDR1 SGHTA, CDR2 FQGNSA. In DNA, the CDR3 is TGTGCCAGCAGCCCGGGACTACACGCCGATACGCAGTATTTT. Translated: CASSPGLHADTQYF.

The chain couples TRBV2 to TRBJ1-6, with TRBD1 identical over 10 bases. This CDR3 is 15 amino acids long. The germline V gene encodes CDR1 SNHLY and CDR2 FYNNEI. V was clipped by 4 bases and J by 9 bases; unmatched bases: 6. CDR3 DNA sequence: TGTGCCAGCAGTGTAGGTCGGGACAGGGGTTCACCCCTCCACTTT. It codes for CASSVGRDRGSPLHF.

The gene calls are TRBV2 and TRBJ2-1, with 9 bases aligning to TRBD2. This CDR3 comprises 16 residues. Germline CDR1 reads SNHLY; CDR2 reads FYNNEI. J lost 3 bases, V lost 4 bases, and 7 bases had no gene match. As DNA, the CDR3 is TGTGCCAGCAGTGCCGGTAGCGGGAGAGGCTACAATGAGCAGTTCTTC. It specifies CASSAGSGRGYNEQFF.

The V and J genes are TRBV18 and TRBJ2-1; 13 bases are a match to TRBD2. The CDR3 runs 18 residues. CDR1 is KGHSH and CDR2 is LQKENI in the germline V gene. Trimming removed 5 bases from V and 1 base from J; junction bases left unmatched: 8. The CDR3, as DNA: TGTGCCAGCTCATCCGGGACTAGCGGGACCAATTCCTACAATGAGCAGTTCTTC. Protein sequence: CASSSGTSGTNSYNEQFF.

This clone has a handful of counts. The rearrangement uses TRBV10-2 and TRBJ1-2; D is uncertain. V was shortened by 3 bases and J by 4 bases, with 6 bases between the two germline ends. CDR1 is WSHSY and CDR2 is SAAADI in the germline V gene. The length of the CDR3 is 12 residues. DNA of the CDR3: TGCGCCAGCAGTGACCGGAGCTATGGCTACACCTTC. Translation gives CASSDRSYGYTF.

V gene TRBV7-2 combines with J gene TRBJ2-5, with 7 bases fitting TRBD2. The junction had 6 bases not matched to a gene; V was cut back by 6 bases and J by 5 bases. Germline lookup yields CDR1 SGHTA and CDR2 FQGNSA. The CDR3 is 13 residues long. CDR3 residues: CASRKFGGETQYF. The CDR3, as DNA: TGTGCCAGCAGAAAGTTCGGGGGGGAGACCCAGTACTTC.

V and J are TRBV29-1 and TRBJ2-7; TRBD1 agrees at 9 bases. The V gene's germline CDR1 is SQVTM and CDR2 ANQGSEA. This CDR3 is built from 13 residues. Trimming cost V 4 bases and J 5 bases; bases outside gene matches: 6. This CDR3 is CSVGLDRGNEQYF. CDR3 in DNA: TGCAGCGTTGGCCTGGACAGGGGAAACGAGCAGTACTTC.

This chain joins TRBV2 and TRBJ2-3; 8 bases map to TRBD1. With 6 bases clipped from V and 1 base from J, the junction kept 9 bases outside the gene matches. CDR1 and CDR2 (germline): SNHLY, FYNNEI. The CDR3 covers 16 residues. This CDR3 is CASRSSQGAGTDTQYF. The CDR3 DNA is TGTGCCAGCAGGTCGTCCCAGGGGGCGGGCACAGATACGCAGTATTTT.

The chain has TRBV29-1 and TRBJ2-7; 9 nucleotides align to TRBD1. Germline V gene sequence: CDR1 SQVTM, CDR2 ANQGSEA. The CDR3 sequence is 14 residues long. V lost 4 bases, J lost 3 bases, and 7 bases stayed unmatched. CDR3: CSVVKGQGFYEQYF. In DNA form, the CDR3 reads TGCAGCGTTGTCAAGGGACAGGGCTTCTACGAGCAGTACTTC.

This sequence joins TRBV18 and TRBJ1-5; D is unclear. From germline, CDR1 is KGHSH and CDR2 LQKENI. CDR3 size: 15 residues. Trimming removed 2 bases at V and 5 bases at J, with 13 bases between. The CDR3 spells CASSPNPMSDQPQHF. The CDR3 DNA reads TGTGCCAGCTCACCAAATCCAATGTCGGATCAGCCCCAGCATTTT. The whole variable domain, filled in from reference TRBV18 and TRBJ1-5, reads NAGVMQNPRHLVRRRGQEARLRCSPMKGHSHVYWYRQLPEEGLKFMVYLQKENIIDESGMPKERFSAEFPKEGPSILRIQQVVRGDSAAYFCASSPNPMSDQPQHFGDGTRLSIL.

The sample holds a few counts of this clone. V gene TRBV5-1 combines with J gene TRBJ2-2; D gene ambiguous. The CDR3 contains 15 residues. Germline values: CDR1 SGHRS, CDR2 YFSETQ. The V and J ends lost 0 bases and 1 base respectively, with 7 bases between them. CDR3 region: CASSLGRRNTGELFF. Here the CDR3 DNA reads TGCGCCAGCAGCTTGGGCAGGCGGAACACCGGGGAGCTGTTTTTT.

This clone was picked up a small number of times. V and J are TRBV11-3 and TRBJ2-2; maybe TRBD1 (5 bases). The CDR3 covers 13 residues. Germline loops: CDR1 SGHNT, CDR2 YENEEA. Trimming took off 8 bases at V and 0 bases at J, with 7 bases between the two ends. The CDR3 coding sequence is TGTGCCAGCGGGGCGTCGAACACCGGGGAGCTGTTTTTT. Its protein is CASGASNTGELFF.

This clone was seen more than once but under ten times. The V and J genes are TRBV5-6 and TRBJ2-6, with D possibly being TRBD1 (5 bases). CDR3 size: 16 residues. Germline CDR1 is SGHDT and CDR2 is YYEEEE. Trimming took 5 bases from V and 2 from J, leaving 14 bases between them. The CDR3: CASSYLGATGANVLTF. The CDR3 DNA follows: TGTGCCAGCAGTTACCTTGGGGCGACTGGGGCCAACGTCCTGACTTTC.

This chain connects TRBV5-4 to TRBJ2-5, with no clear D. Near its end, the DNA agrees better with TRBJ2-7, so the J call may be wrong. The CDR3 contains 13 residues. From germline, CDR1 is SGHNT and CDR2 YYREEE (reference sequence). This chain's CDR3 is CASSLGTAFEQYF. The DNA for the CDR3 is TGTGCCAGCAGCTTGGGCACCGCTTTCGAGCAGTACTTC.

In its sample, this clone was seen a few times. This chain links TRBV28 with TRBJ2-7; 11 bases are shared with TRBD1. This CDR3 has 15 residues. V lost 5 bases and J lost 3; bases outside the gene matches: 6. CDR1 is MDHEN and CDR2 is SYDVKM in the germline V gene. The DNA for the CDR3 is TGTGCCAGCAGTATCCCCGGGACAGGGGGCTACGAGCAGTACTTC. Protein product: CASSIPGTGGYEQYF.

A single count supports this clone. V and J are TRBV5-6 and TRBJ2-7; 11 bases are shared with TRBD2. The CDR3 runs 16 residues. Germline loops: CDR1 SGHDT, CDR2 YYEEEE. The junction had 6 bases not matched to a gene; V was cut back by 0 bases and J by 4 bases. This CDR3 reads CASSLVGLAETYEQYF. The CDR3 nucleotides read TGTGCCAGCAGCTTGGTGGGACTAGCGGAGACTTACGAGCAGTACTTC.

The rearrangement links TRBV7-9 to TRBJ2-3, with 11 bases matching TRBD2. The CDR3 has 16 amino acids. J lost 0 bases, V lost 4 bases, and 3 bases had no gene match. Germline lookup yields CDR1 SEHNR and CDR2 FQNEAQ (reference sequence). CDR3 nucleotides: TGTGCCAGCAGCTCCAGACTAGCGGGGAGCACAGATACGCAGTATTTT. Translated, it gives CASSSRLAGSTDTQYF.

This clone turned up a few times. V usage is TRBV5-6 and J usage is TRBJ2-7; weak D call: TRBD1 (7 bases). Germline-derived CDR1 and CDR2 are SGHDT and YYEEEE. V shed 6 bases and J shed 6 bases, with 19 bases lying between them. CDR3 length: 14 residues. CDR3 sequence: CASMEGAAYLEQYF. CDR3 in DNA: TGTGCCAGCATGGAGGGGGCAGCGTATCTCGAGCAGTACTTC.

V gene TRBV19 combines with J gene TRBJ2-7; unclear D gene. The CDR3 totals 15 residues. The V end was cut by 4 bases, the J end by 0 bases, with 13 bases between. Germline-derived CDR1 and CDR2 are LNHDA and SQIVND (reference sequence). CDR3 amino acids: CASSSTRLLSYEQYF. The DNA for the CDR3 is TGTGCCAGTAGTAGTACCAGGCTACTCTCCTACGAGCAGTACTTC.

This clone was counted between two and nine times. The chain links TRBV7-2 to TRBJ2-3; D gene uncertain. Trimming left V 2 bases short and J 4 bases short, with 7 bases between. In germline, CDR1 is SGHTA, CDR2 FQGNSA. There are 13 residues in the CDR3. CDR3 DNA: TGTGCCAGCAGCTTACAGGTGCCAGATACGCAGTATTTT. Translated, it gives CASSLQVPDTQYF. Combining the CDR3 with reference TRBV7-2 and TRBJ2-3 gives the whole variable domain GAGVSQSPSNKVTEKGKDVELRCDPISGHTALYWYRQSLGQGLEFLIYFQGNSAPDKSGLPSDRFSAERTGGSVSTLTIQRTQQEDSAVYLCASSLQVPDTQYFGPGTRLTVL.

This clone appeared once. This chain links TRBV10-2 with TRBJ2-1; D possibly corresponds to TRBD2 (6 bases). Deletions cut 7 bases from V and 6 bases from J, with 10 bases between. The V gene's germline CDR1 is WSHSY and CDR2 SAAADI. The CDR3 runs 12 residues. The CDR3, as DNA: TGCGCCAGCATGCGGGGCAGCAATGAGCAGTTCTTC. Encoded protein: CASMRGSNEQFF.

The rearrangement uses TRBV5-1 and TRBJ2-2, with D possibly matching TRBD1 (6 bases). CDR1 and CDR2 (germline): SGHRS, YFSETQ. The CDR3 runs to 15 residues. V lost 0 bases and J 4 bases, leaving 10 bases between the germline ends. The CDR3 region has the DNA TGCGCCAGCAGCTTGGACAGGGCATCCACCGGGGAGCTGTTTTTT. This sequence encodes CASSLDRASTGELFF. Filled out from reference TRBV5-1 and TRBJ2-2, the complete variable domain reads KAGVTQTPRYLIKTRGQQVTLSCSPISGHRSVSWYQQTPGQGLQFLFEYFSETQRNKGNFPGRFSGRQFSNSRSEMNVSTLELGDSALYLCASSLDRASTGELFFGEGSRLTVL.

The V call is TRBV5-1, the J call TRBJ1-4; D gene uncertain. V lost 4 bases and J 0 bases, leaving 7 bases between the germline ends. Germline loops: CDR1 SGHRS, CDR2 YFSETQ. The CDR3 spans 14 residues. Written as DNA, the CDR3 is TGCGCCAGCAGCGAGAGGGCAACTAATGAAAAACTGTTTTTT. Encoded protein: CASSERATNEKLFF.

The V gene is TRBV6-5, the J gene TRBJ2-2; D unclear. Germline V gene lookup returns CDR1 MNHEY and CDR2 SVGAGI. The CDR3 spans 12 residues. V lost 2 bases, J lost 7 bases, and 5 bases lay in between. CDR3 amino acids: CASSYGLGELFF. CDR3 DNA sequence: TGTGCCAGCAGTTACGGCCTCGGGGAGCTGTTTTTT.

A single count supports this clone. The rearrangement joins TRBV2 to TRBJ2-3, with 9 bases matching TRBD1. This CDR3 comprises 13 residues. CDR1 is SNHLY and CDR2 is FYNNEI in the germline V gene. CDR3 loop: CAMGTGISDTQYF. CDR3 bases: TGTGCTATGGGGACAGGGATTTCAGATACGCAGTATTTT.

This clone was found a few times. The chain couples TRBV23-1 to TRBJ1-4, with D perhaps TRBD1 (6 bases). TRBV23-1 is an ORF; its function is uncertain. V dropped 7 bases and J dropped 10 bases, with 22 bases sitting between them. The CDR3 has 15 amino acids. The CDR3 here is CASKLYRQVLGKLFF. Written as DNA, the CDR3 is TGCGCCAGCAAGCTATATAGACAGGTCCTAGGAAAACTGTTTTTT.

The J gene is TRBJ1-2, the V gene TRBV7-2, with D maybe TRBD1 (5 bases). CDR3 length: 14 residues. Germline V lookup: CDR1 SGHTA, CDR2 FQGNSA. The germline V and J ends were trimmed by 3 bases and 4 bases, with 12 bases remaining between them. In nucleotides, the CDR3 is TGTGCCAGCAGCTTTAGGGGTTTCAGCTATGGCTACACCTTC. Translated: CASSFRGFSYGYTF.